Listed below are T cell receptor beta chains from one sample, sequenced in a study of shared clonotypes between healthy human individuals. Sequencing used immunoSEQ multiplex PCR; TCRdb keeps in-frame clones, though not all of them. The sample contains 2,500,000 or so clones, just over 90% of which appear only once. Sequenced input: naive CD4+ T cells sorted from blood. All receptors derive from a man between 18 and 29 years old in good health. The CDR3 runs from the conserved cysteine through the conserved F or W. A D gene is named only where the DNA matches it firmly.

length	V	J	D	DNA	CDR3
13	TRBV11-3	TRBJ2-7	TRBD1	TGTGCCAGCAGCCCCAGGGACAGCGATAAGCAGTACTTC	CASSPRDSDKQYF
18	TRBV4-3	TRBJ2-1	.	TGCGCCAGCAGCCGAGATCTCCCGGGGCCTAGCTCCTACAATGAGCAGTTCTTC	CASSRDLPGPSSYNEQFF
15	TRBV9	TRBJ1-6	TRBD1	TGTGCCAGCAGCGCGGGGACAGGGGGCGGTTCACCCCTCCACTTT	CASSAGTGGGSPLHF
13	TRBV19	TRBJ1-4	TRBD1	TGTGCCAGTAGTGTGGACAGGGCTGAAAAACTGTTTTTT	CASSVDRAEKLFF
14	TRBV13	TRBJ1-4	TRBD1	TGTGCCAGCAGCTCTCGACAGGGGGCTGAAAAACTGTTTTTT	CASSSRQGAEKLFF
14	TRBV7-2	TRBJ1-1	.	TGTGCCAGCAGCTCGAACCTTATTGGTACTGAAGCTTTCTTT	CASSSNLIGTEAFF
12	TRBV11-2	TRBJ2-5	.	TGTGCCAGCAGCCCGAGCCCGTTTCCCCAGTACTTC	CASSPSPFPQYF
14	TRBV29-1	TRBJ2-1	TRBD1	TGCAGCGGAGTTTGGGGACAGGGGGCCGGTGAGCAGTTCTTC	CSGVWGQGAGEQFF
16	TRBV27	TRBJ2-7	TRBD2	TGTGCCAGCAGTTTGAAGGGCGGGGGATCCCCCTACGAGCAGTACTTC	CASSLKGGGSPYEQYF
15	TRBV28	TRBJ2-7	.	TGTGCCAGCAGCGAACCGGGACAAAAATTGCGCGAGCAGTACTTC	CASSEPGQKLREQYF
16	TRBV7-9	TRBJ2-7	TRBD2	TGTGCCAGCAGCTCCAGAGGACTAGCGGGAGTCGACGAGCAGTACTTC	CASSSRGLAGVDEQYF
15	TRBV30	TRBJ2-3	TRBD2	TGTGCCTGGAGCTCCGGGGGGGGACCCACAGATACGCAGTATTTT	CAWSSGGGPTDTQYF
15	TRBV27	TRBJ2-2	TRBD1	TGTGCCAGCAGTCCAGGGACAGGGAACCCCGGGGAGCTGTTTTTT	CASSPGTGNPGELFF
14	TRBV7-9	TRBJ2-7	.	TGTGCCAGCAGCCCATCAAAGGGGCTTAACGAGCAGTACTTC	CASSPSKGLNEQYF
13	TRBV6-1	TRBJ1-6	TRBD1	TGTGCCAGCAGTGGAGACAGGGGTTCACCCCTCCACTTT	CASSGDRGSPLHF